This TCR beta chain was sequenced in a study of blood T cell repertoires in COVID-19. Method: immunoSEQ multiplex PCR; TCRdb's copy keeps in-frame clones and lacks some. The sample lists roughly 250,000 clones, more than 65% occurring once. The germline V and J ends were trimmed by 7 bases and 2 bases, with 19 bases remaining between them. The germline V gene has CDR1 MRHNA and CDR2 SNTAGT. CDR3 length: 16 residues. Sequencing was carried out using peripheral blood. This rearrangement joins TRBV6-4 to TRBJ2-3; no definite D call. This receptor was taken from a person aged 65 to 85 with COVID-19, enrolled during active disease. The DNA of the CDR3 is TGTGCCAGCATCCTTGAAGAACTCTCCAACACAGATACGCAGTATTTT. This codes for CASILEELSNTDTQYF.